What follows describes a single T cell receptor beta chain. This specimen comes from a study of blood T cell repertoires in COVID-19. Study-wide context: PBMCs, B-cell-depleted T cells, or T cells were the source of the cDNA or gDNA that made up the material.

The CDR3 consists of 15 residues. Trimming removed 3 bases at V and 2 bases at J, with 14 bases between. The V gene's germline CDR1 is LNHNV and CDR2 YYDKDF (reference sequence). Clones were sequenced by immunoSEQ multiplex PCR, and TCRdb holds only the in-frame ones, with some missing. The repertoire holds some 190,000 clones, with roughly nine tenths as singletons. The chain uses TRBV15 and TRBJ2-7; D call uncertain. The sequence came from a woman in her 40s in a cohort exposed to, infected with or recovered from COVID-19 (not recorded which). The sample comprised PBMCs or T cells enriched from blood (not recorded which). As DNA, the CDR3 is TGTGCCACCAGCAGGACTGGTCTTTCCACCTACGAGCAGTACTTC. Amino acids: CATSRTGLSTYEQYF. Looking up the rest from reference TRBV15 and TRBJ2-7 gives the full variable domain: DAMVIQNPRYQVTQFGKPVTLSCSQTLNHNVMYWYQQKSSQAPKLLFHYYDKDFNNEADTPDNFQSRRPNTSFCFLDIRSPGLGDTAMYLCATSRTGLSTYEQYFGPGTRLTVT.